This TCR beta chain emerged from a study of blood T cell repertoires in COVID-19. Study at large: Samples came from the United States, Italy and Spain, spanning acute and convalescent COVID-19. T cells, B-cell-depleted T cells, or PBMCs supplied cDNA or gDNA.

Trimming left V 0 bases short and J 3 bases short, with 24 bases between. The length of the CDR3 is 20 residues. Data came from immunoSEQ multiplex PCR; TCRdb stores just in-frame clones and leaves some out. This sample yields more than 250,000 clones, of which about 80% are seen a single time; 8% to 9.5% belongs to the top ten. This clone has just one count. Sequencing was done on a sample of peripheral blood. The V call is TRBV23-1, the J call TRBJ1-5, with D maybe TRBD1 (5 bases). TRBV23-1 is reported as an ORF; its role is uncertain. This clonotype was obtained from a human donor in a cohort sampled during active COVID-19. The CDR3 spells CASSQSNFRAAASSNQPQHF. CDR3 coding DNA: TGCGCCAGCAGTCAATCGAATTTCAGGGCGGCGGCCTCATCCAATCAGCCCCAGCATTTT.